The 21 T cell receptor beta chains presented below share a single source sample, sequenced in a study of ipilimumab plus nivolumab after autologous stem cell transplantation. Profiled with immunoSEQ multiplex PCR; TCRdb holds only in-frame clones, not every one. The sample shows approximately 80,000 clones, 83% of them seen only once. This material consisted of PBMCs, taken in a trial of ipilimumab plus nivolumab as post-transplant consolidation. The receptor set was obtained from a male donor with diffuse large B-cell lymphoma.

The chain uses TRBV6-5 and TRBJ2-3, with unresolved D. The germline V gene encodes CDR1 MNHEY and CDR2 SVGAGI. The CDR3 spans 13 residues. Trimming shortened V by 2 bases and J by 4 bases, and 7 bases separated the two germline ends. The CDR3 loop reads CASSYAPSDTQYF. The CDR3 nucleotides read TGTGCCAGCAGTTACGCCCCTTCAGATACGCAGTATTTT.

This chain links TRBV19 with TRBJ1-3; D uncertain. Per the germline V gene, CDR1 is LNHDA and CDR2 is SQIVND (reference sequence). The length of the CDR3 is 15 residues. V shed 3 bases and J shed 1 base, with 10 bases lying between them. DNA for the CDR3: TGTGCCAGTAGTATGGGCCGGGCTTCTGGAAACACCATATATTTT. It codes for CASSMGRASGNTIYF.

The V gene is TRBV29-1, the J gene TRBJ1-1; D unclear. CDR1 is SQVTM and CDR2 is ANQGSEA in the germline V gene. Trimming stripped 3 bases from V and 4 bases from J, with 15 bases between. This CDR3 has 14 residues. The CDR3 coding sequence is TGCAGCGTTGAGGGATCCCTAGCGAGCACTGAAGCTTTCTTT. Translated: CSVEGSLASTEAFF. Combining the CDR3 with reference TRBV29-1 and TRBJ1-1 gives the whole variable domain SAVISQKPSRDICQRGTSLTIQCQVDSQVTMMFWYRQQPGQSLTLIATANQGSEATYESGFVIDKFPISRPNLTFSTLTVSNMSPEDSSIYLCSVEGSLASTEAFFGQGTRLTVV.

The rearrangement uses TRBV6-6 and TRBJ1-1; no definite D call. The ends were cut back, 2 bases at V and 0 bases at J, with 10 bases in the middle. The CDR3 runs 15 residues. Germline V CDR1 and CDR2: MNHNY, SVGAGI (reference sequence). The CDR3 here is CASSYARGMNTEAFF. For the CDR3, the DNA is TGTGCCAGCAGTTACGCTCGAGGGATGAACACTGAAGCTTTCTTT.

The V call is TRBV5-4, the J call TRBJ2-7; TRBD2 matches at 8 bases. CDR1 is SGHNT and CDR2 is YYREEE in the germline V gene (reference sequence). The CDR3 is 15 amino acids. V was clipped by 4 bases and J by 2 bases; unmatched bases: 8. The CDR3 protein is CASSHSGGAAYEQYF. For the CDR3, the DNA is TGTGCCAGCAGCCACAGCGGGGGCGCCGCCTACGAGCAGTACTTC.

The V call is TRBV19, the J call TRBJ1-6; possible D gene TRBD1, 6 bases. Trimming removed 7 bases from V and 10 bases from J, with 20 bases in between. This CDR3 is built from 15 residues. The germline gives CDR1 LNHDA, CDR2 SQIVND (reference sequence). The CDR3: CASTLSRGGGSPLHF. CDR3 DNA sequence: TGTGCCAGTACTCTATCCAGGGGAGGTGGGTCACCCCTCCACTTT.

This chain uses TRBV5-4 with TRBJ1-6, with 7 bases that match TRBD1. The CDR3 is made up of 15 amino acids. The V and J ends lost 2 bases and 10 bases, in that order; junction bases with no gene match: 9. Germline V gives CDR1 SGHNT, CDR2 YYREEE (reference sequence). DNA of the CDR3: TGTGCCAGCAGCTTACCTACAGGGGAAGGCTCACCCCTCCACTTT. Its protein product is CASSLPTGEGSPLHF.

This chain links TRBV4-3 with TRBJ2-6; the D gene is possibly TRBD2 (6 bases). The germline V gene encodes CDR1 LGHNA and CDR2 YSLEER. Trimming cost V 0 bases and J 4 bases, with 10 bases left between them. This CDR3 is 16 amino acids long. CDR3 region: CASSQDRGSGANVLTF. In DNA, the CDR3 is TGCGCCAGCAGCCAAGATCGGGGGAGCGGGGCCAACGTCCTGACTTTC.

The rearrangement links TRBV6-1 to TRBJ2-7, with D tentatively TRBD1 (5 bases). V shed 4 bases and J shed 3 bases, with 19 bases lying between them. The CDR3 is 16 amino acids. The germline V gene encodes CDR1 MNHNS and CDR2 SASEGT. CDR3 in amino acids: CASSAPLTQDLYEQYF. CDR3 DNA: TGTGCCAGCAGTGCCCCCCTGACACAGGATCTCTACGAGCAGTACTTC.

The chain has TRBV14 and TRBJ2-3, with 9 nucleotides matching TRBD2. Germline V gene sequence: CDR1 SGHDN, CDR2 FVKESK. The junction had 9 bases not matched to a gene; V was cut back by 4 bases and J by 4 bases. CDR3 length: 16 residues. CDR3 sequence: CASSRLSGGFSDTQYF. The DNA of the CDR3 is TGTGCCAGCAGCCGCCTTAGCGGGGGTTTTTCAGATACGCAGTATTTT.

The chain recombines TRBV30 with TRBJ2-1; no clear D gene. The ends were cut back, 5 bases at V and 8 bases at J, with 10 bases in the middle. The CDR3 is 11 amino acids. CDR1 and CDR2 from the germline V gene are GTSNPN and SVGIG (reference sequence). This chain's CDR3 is CAWARVDEQFF. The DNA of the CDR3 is TGTGCCTGGGCCCGCGTCGATGAGCAGTTCTTC. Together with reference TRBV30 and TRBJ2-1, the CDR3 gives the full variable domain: SQTIHQWPATLVQPVGSPLSLECTVEGTSNPNLYWYRQAAGRGLQLLFYSVGIGQISSEVPQNLSASRPQDRQFILSSKKLLLSDSGFYLCAWARVDEQFFGPGTRLTVL.

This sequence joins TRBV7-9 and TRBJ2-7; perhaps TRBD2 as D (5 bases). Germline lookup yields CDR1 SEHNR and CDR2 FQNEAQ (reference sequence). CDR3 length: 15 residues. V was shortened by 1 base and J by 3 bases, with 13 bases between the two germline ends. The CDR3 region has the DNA TGTGCCAGCAGCTTAGGGGGAGACCCTATCTACGAGCAGTACTTC. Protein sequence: CASSLGGDPIYEQYF.

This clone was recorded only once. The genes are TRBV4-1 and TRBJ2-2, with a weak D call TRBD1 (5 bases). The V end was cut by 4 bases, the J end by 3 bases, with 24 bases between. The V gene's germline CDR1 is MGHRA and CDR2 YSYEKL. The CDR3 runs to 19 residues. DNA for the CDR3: TGCGCCAGCAGCCCCAAAAAGAGTGGCAGGGCGTCGGACACCGGGGAGCTGTTTTTT. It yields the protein CASSPKKSGRASDTGELFF.

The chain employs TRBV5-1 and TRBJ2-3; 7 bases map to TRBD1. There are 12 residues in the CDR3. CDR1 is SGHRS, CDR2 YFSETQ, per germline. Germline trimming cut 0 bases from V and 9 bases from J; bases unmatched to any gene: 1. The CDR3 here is CASSLGQGTQYF. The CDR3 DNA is TGCGCCAGCAGCTTGGGACAGGGAACGCAGTATTTT.

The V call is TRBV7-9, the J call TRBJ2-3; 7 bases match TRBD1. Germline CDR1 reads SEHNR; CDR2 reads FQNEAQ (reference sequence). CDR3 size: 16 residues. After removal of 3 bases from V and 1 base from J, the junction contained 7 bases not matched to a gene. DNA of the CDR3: TGTGCCAGCAGCTTTAAAGGGGGCTTGGGCACAGATACGCAGTATTTT. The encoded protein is CASSFKGGLGTDTQYF.

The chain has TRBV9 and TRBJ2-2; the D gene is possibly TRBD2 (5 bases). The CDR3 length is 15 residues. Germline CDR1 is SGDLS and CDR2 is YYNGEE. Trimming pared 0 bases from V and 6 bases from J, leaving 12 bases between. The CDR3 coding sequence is TGTGCCAGCAGCGTAGTAGACTATCACCCCGGGGAGCTGTTTTTT. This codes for CASSVVDYHPGELFF.

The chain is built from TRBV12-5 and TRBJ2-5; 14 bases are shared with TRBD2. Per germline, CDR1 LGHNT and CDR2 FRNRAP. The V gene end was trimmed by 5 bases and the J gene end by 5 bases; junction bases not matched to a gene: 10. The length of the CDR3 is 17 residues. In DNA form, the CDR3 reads TGTGCTAGTGGTCTCGGACTAGCGGGGGGCCGCAGGGAGACCCAGTACTTC. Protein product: CASGLGLAGGRRETQYF. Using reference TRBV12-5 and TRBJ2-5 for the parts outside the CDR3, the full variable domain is DARVTQTPRHKVTEMGQEVTMRCQPILGHNTVFWYRQTMMQGLELLAYFRNRAPLDDSGMPKDRFSAEMPDATLATLKIQPSEPRDSAVYFCASGLGLAGGRRETQYFGPGTRLLVL.

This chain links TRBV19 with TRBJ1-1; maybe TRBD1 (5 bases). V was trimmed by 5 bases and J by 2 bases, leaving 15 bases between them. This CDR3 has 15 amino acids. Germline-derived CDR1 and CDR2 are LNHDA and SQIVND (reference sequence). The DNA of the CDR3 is TGTGCCAGTAGTCTCCGATTCGACAGAAACACTGAAGCTTTCTTT. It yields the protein CASSLRFDRNTEAFF.

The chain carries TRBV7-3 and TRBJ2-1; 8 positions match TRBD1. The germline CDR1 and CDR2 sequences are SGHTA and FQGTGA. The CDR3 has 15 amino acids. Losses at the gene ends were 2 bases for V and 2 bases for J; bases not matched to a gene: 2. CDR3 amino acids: CASSLGQGPYNEQFF. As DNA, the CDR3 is TGTGCCAGCAGCTTAGGACAGGGACCCTACAATGAGCAGTTCTTC.

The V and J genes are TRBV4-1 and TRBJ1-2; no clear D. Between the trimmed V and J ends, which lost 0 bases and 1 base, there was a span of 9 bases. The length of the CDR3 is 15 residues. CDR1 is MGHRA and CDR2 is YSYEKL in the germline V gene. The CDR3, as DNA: TGCGCCAGCAGCCAAGATTACAGCTTTAACTATGGCTACACCTTC. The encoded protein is CASSQDYSFNYGYTF.

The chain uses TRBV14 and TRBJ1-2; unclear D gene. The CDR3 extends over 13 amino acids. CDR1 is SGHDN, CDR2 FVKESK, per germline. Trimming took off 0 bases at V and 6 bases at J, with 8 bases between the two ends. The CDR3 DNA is TGTGCCAGCAGCCAAGAAACAGATAATGGCTACACCTTC. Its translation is CASSQETDNGYTF.